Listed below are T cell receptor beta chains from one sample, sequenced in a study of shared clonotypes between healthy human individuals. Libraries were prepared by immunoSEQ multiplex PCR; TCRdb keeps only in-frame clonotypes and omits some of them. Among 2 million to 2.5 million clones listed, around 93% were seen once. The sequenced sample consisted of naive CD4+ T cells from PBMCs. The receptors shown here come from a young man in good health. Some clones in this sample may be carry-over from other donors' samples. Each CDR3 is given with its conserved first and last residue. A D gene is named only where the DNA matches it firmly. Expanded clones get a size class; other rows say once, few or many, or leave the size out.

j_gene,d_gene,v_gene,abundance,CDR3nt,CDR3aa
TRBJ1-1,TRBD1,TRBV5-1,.,TGCGCCAGCAGCCCGGGGACAGGGAGGTTGGCTTTCTTT,CASSPGTGRLAFF
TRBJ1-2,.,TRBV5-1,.,TGCGCCAGCAGCCCTATAGCGGGTCAAGCTAACTATGGCTACACCTTC,CASSPIAGQANYGYTF
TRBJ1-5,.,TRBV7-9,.,TGTGCCAGCAGCTTAGAGGGGGTCCAGCCCCAGCATTTT,CASSLEGVQPQHF
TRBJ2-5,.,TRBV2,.,TGTGCCAGTAGTCAGGAGACCCAGTACTTC,CASSQETQYF
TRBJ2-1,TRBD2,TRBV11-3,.,TGTGCCAGCAGTTTAGGGAGGGGAGGCTCCTACAATGAGCAGTTCTTC,CASSLGRGGSYNEQFF
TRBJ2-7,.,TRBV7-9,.,TGTGCCAGCAGCCACCGAGGGGCCTACGAGCAGTACTTC,CASSHRGAYEQYF
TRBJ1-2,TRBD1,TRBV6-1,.,TGTGCCAGCAGTGAATGGGACAGTATCTATGGCTACACCTTC,CASSEWDSIYGYTF
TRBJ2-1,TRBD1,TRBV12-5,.,TGTGCTAGTGCCCAGGGGCAGGGGGCCTACAATGAGCAGTTCTTC,CASAQGQGAYNEQFF
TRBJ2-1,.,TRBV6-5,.,TGTGCCAGCATCGATTCCCAGAGCTCCTACAATGAGCAGTTCTTC,CASIDSQSSYNEQFF
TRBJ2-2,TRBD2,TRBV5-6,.,TGTGCCAGCAGCTTGGAGGTGACTAGCGGGAGTAGCGGGGAGCTGTTTTTT,CASSLEVTSGSSGELFF
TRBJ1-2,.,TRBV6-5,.,TGTGCCACCTACCCCACACCCAACTATGGCTACACCTTC,CATYPTPNYGYTF
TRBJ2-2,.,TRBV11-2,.,TGTGCCAGCAGCTTAGTGTATGGGGAGCTGTTTTTT,CASSLVYGELFF
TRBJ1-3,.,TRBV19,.,TGTGCCAGTAGTATGGGGGCACTTGGAAACACCATATATTTT,CASSMGALGNTIYF
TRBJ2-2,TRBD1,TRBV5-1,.,TGCGCCAGCAGCCCGGGACAGGCTACCGGGGAGCTGTTTTTT,CASSPGQATGELFF
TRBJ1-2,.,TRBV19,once,TGTGCCAGTAGTATAGTAAAAGGGGCTAACTATGGCTACACCTTC,CASSIVKGANYGYTF
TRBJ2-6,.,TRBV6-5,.,TGTGCCAGCAGGACTGGTCCTGGGGCCAACGTCCTGACTTTC,CASRTGPGANVLTF
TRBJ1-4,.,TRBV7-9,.,TGTGCCGGCCAGGGGCGATCTAATGAAAAACTGTTTTTT,CAGQGRSNEKLFF
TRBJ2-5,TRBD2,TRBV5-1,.,TGCGCCAGCAGCTTGGGGACTAGACACCAAGAGACCCAGTACTTC,CASSLGTRHQETQYF